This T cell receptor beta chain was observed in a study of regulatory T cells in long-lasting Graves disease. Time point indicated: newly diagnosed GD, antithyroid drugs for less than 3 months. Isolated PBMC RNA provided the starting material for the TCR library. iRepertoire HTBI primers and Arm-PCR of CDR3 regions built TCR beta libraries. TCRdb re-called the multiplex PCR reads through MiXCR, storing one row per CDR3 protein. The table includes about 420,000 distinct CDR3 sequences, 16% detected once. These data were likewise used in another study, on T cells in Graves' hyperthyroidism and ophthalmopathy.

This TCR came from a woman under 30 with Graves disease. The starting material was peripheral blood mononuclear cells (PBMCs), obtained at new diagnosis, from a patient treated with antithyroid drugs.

CDR3 sequence (DNA): TGCGCCAGCAGCCAGCCCACAGGGCCTCACACAGATACGCAGTATTTT. Translation: CASSQPTGPHTDTQYF. The genes are TRBV4-1 and TRBJ2-3, with a possible D match to TRBD1 (6 bases). CDR3 length: 16 amino acids. Germline values: CDR1 MGHRA, CDR2 YSYEKL. The ends were cut back, 3 bases at V and 2 bases at J, with 15 bases in the middle.